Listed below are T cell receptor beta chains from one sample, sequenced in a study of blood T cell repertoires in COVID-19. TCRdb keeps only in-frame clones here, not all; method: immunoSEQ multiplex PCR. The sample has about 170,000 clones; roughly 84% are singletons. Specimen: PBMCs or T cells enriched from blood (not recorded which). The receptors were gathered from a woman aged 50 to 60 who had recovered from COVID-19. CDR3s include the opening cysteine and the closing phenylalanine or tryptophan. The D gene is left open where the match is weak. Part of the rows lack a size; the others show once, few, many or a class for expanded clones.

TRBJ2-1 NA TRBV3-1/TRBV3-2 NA CASSPGSPMEVGDEQFF TGTGCCAGCAGCCCGGGGAGTCCCATGGAAGTTGGAGATGAGCAGTTCTTC
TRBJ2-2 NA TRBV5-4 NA CASSGSSGMSTGELFF TGTGCCAGCAGCGGAAGTTCAGGGATGTCCACCGGGGAGCTGTTTTTT
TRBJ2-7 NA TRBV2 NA CASSDSRGEQYF TGTGCCAGCAGTGATAGCAGGGGCGAGCAGTACTTC
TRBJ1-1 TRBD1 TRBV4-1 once CASSHGTVMNTEAFF TGCGCCAGCAGCCACGGGACAGTCATGAACACTGAAGCTTTCTTT
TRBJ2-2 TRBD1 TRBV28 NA CASSRQGVIGELFF TGTGCCAGCAGTCGACAGGGGGTAATCGGGGAGCTGTTTTTT
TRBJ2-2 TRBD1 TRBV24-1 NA CATSDPNRGTGELFF TGTGCCACCAGTGACCCCAACAGGGGCACCGGGGAGCTGTTTTTT
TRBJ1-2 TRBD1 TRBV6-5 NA CASSYEGRGHGYTF TGTGCCAGCAGTTACGAGGGCAGGGGGCACGGCTACACCTTC
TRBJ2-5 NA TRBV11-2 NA CASSAGLETQYF TGTGCCAGCAGCGCGGGATTGGAGACCCAGTACTTC
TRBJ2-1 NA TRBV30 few CAWTTGRDYNEQFF TGTGCCTGGACTACCGGTCGGGACTACAATGAGCAGTTCTTC
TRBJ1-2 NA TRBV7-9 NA CASSLGSWGGYGYTF TGTGCCAGCAGCTTAGGGAGTTGGGGCGGCTATGGCTACACCTTC
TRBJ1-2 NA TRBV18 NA CASSPDRGGYGYTF TGTGCCAGCTCACCAGACCGCGGAGGATATGGCTACACCTTC
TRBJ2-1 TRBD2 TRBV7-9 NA CASSQTSASYNEQFF TGTGCCAGCAGCCAAACTAGCGCGTCCTACAATGAGCAGTTCTTC
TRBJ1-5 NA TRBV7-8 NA CASTLNSNQPQHF TGTGCCAGCACACTCAATAGCAATCAGCCCCAGCATTTT
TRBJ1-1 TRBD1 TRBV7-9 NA CASSGKTGAGEAFF TGTGCCAGCAGCGGAAAAACAGGGGCAGGTGAAGCTTTCTTT
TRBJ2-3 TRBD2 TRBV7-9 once CASSYAYTSGIGDTQYF TGTGCCAGCAGCTACGCTTACACTAGCGGGATCGGAGATACGCAGTATTTT
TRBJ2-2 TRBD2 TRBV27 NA CASSFSGSVTGELFF TGTGCCAGCAGTTTTAGCGGGAGCGTCACCGGGGAGCTGTTTTTT
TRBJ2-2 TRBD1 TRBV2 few CASSGTGRNTGELFF TGTGCCAGCAGCGGGACAGGGAGGAACACCGGGGAGCTGTTTTTT
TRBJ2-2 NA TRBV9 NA CASSVTHTNTGELFF TGTGCCAGCAGCGTAACCCACACGAACACCGGGGAGCTGTTTTTT
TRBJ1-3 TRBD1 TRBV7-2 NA CASSLGTGAGNTIYF TGTGCCAGCAGCTTAGGTACAGGGGCTGGAAACACCATATATTTT
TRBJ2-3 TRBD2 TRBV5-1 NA CASSLSGRSDTQYF TGCGCCAGCAGCCTTAGCGGGAGATCAGATACGCAGTATTTT
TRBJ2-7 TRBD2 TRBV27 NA CASSLYPGGISHEQYF TGTGCCAGCAGTTTATATCCGGGAGGAATCTCCCACGAGCAGTACTTC